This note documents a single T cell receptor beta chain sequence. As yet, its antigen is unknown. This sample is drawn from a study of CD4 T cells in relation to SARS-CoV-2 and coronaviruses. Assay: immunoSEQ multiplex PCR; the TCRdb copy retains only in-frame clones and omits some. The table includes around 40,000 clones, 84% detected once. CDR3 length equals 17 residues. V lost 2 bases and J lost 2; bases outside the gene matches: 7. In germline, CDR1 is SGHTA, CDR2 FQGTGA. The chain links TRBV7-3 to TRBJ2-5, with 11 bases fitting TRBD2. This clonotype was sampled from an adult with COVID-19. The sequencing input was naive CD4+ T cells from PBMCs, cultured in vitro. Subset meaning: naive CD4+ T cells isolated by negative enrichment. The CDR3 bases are TGTGCCAGCAGCTTAGGTCTGACTAGCGGGGATCAAGAGACCCAGTACTTC. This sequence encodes CASSLGLTSGDQETQYF.